These 30 T cell receptor beta chains were all obtained from the same sample, sequenced in a study of T cell clonality in common variable immunodeficiency. General study findings and limits: Fewer deletions and N-nucleotide insertions were reportedly seen in common variable immunodeficiency TCR beta sequences.

Their specific antigens are unknown. The assay was immunoSEQ multiplex PCR, and TCRdb's table has in-frame clones only and misses some. Listed for the sample are about 31,000 clones, none seen a single time. Sequencing used peripheral blood mononuclear cells. These TCRs come from a human donor with common variable immunodeficiency.

This clone was observed many times. Sequencing ends 3 residues short of the CDR3 end; the germline J gene provides the rest. The rearrangement uses TRBV4-2 and TRBJ2-4; tentative D call: TRBD1 (5 bases). Per germline, CDR1 LGHNA and CDR2 YNFKEQ. V lost 2 bases to trimming and J lost 3 bases, with 17 bases between them. This CDR3 region has 17 residues. Incomplete CDR3 DNA: TGTGCCAGCAGCCAACCCGCCCGGCAGGGTGGCAAAAACATT. Protein: CASSQPARQGGKNI. The entire CDR3 sequence reads CASSQPARQGGKNIQYF.

Concerning this clone itself: The read stops 3 residues short of the end of the CDR3; the missing end is completed from the germline J gene. The rearrangement joins TRBV5-1 to TRBJ1-6; tentative D call: TRBD1 (5 bases). Germline CDR1 and CDR2: SGHRS and YFSETQ. V gave up 2 bases and J gave up 8 bases, with 11 bases separating them. The CDR3 sequence is 14 residues long. The CDR3 protein is CASSFPGSDSPLHF. Partial CDR3 DNA: TGCGCCAGCAGCTTCCCAGGGTCGGATTCACCC.

This clone was found many times. Sequencing ends 3 residues short of the CDR3 end; the germline J gene provides the rest. The V call is TRBV7-9, the J call TRBJ2-2; D is possibly TRBD2 (5 bases). This CDR3 is built from 15 residues. V shed 1 base and J shed 3 bases, with 9 bases lying between them. CDR1 and CDR2 from the germline V gene are SEHNR and FQNEAQ (reference sequence). This chain's CDR3 is CASSLGPRDTGELFF. The CDR3 bases that were read are TGTGCCAGCAGCTTAGGCCCGAGGGACACCGGGGAG.

In regard to this clone: Read sequence stops 3 residues before the CDR3 end, and the germline J gene provides the missing end. The chain recombines TRBV19 with TRBJ2-1, with 13 positions matching TRBD2. The CDR3 totals 16 residues. J was trimmed by 6 bases and V by 8 bases; bases with no gene match: 10. The germline CDR1 and CDR2 sequences are LNHDA and SQIVND (reference sequence). CDR3 DNA (partial): TGTGCCAGTGGCGACGGACTAGCGGGAGTGGCCAATGAG. This encodes CASGDGLAGVANE. The whole CDR3 reads CASGDGLAGVANEQFF.

This clone came up many times. The read gets to within 3 residues of the CDR3 end, and the germline J gene fills in the rest. V usage is TRBV18 and J usage is TRBJ1-1, with a tentative D call TRBD1 (5 bases). V gave up 5 bases and J gave up 6 bases, with 13 bases separating them. Germline lookup yields CDR1 KGHSH and CDR2 LQKENI. This CDR3 has 13 amino acids. This CDR3 reads CASSGAGISEAFF. The sequenced part of the CDR3 DNA is TGTGCCAGCTCAGGGGCAGGTATTTCTGAA.

Remarks on this clone: The CDR3 extends 3 residues past the end of the read, so its final part is completed from the germline J gene. This chain uses TRBV2 with TRBJ1-2; D is perhaps TRBD1 (6 bases). Trimming took off 1 base at V and 0 bases at J, with 6 bases between the two ends. Looked up from germline, CDR1 is SNHLY and CDR2 is FYNNEI. CDR3 length: 14 residues. The CDR3 bases that were read are TGTGCCAGCAGTGAAGAGGGGGCTAACTATGGC. It translates to CASSEEGANYG. The complete CDR3 sequence is CASSEEGANYGYTF.

This clone was detected ten times or more. Read data end 3 residues before the CDR3 end; the end is taken from the germline J gene. The rearrangement uses TRBV6-2 or TRBV6-3 and TRBJ1-1; D may be TRBD1 (5 bases). The CDR3 loop spans 14 amino acids. Between the trimmed V and J ends, which lost 6 bases and 1 base, there was a span of 12 bases. Germline V lookup: CDR1 MNHEY, CDR2 SVGEGT. The CDR3 loop is CASRDPGGNTEAFF. The part of the CDR3 DNA that was read is TGTGCCAGCAGGGACCCCGGGGGGAACACTGAA.

By its share, this clone is medium-sized. From the germline J gene comes the end of the CDR3, since the read stops 3 residues before it. The chain combines TRBV20-1 with TRBJ2-3; TRBD2 matches 9 bases. Unmatched junction bases numbered 4, after V lost 3 bases and J lost 0 bases. Germline loops: CDR1 DFQATT, CDR2 SNEGSKA (reference sequence). This CDR3 has 15 residues. The part of the CDR3 DNA that was read is TGCAGTGCTAGTACTAGCGGGTCTAGCACAGATACG. It yields the protein CSASTSGSSTDT. The CDR3 as a whole reads CSASTSGSSTDTQYF.

Partial CDR3 DNA: TGTGCCAGCAGCGTAGGACAGAGAAACATT. Its translation is CASSVGQRNI. The entire CDR3 reads CASSVGQRNIQYF. The chain joins TRBV11-3 to TRBJ2-4, with D maybe TRBD1 (6 bases). The read falls 3 residues short of the CDR3 end, and the missing part is taken from the germline J gene. This CDR3 is built from 13 residues. Looked up from germline, CDR1 is SGHNT and CDR2 is YENEEA. Between the trimmed V and J ends, which lost 5 bases and 6 bases, there was a span of 11 bases.

Within the sample, this clone is medium-sized. CDR3 DNA (partial): TGCAGTGCTAGCTCGAACACCGGGGAG. It is translated as CSASSNTGE. The entire CDR3 is CSASSNTGELFF. The chain joins TRBV20-1 to TRBJ2-2; no clear D gene. The CDR3 goes on 3 residues after the read ends, and that part is filled in from the germline J gene. This CDR3 is built from 12 residues. Germline V CDR1 and CDR2: DFQATT, SNEGSKA (reference sequence). Trimming removed 3 bases at V and 0 bases at J, with 2 bases between.

This clone was detected ten times or more. The read gets to within 3 residues of the CDR3 end, and the germline J gene fills in the rest. This chain links TRBV28 with TRBJ2-5; D gene uncertain. The CDR3 loop spans 15 amino acids. Germline V gives CDR1 MDHEN, CDR2 SYDVKM. Deletions cut 3 bases from V and 0 bases from J, with 11 bases between. The CDR3 is CASSFPGYYQETQYF. The part of the CDR3 DNA that was read is TGTGCCAGCAGTTTTCCAGGTTATTACCAAGAGACC.

This clone has a handful of counts. The chain's CDR3 is CASRTANTEAFF. The CDR3 DNA, read in part, is TGTGCCAGCCGGACAGCGAACACTGAA. This chain connects TRBV2 to TRBJ1-1; tentative D call: TRBD1 (6 bases). With the read ending 3 residues before the CDR3 end, the germline J gene is used to fill in that end. Germline V gives CDR1 SNHLY, CDR2 FYNNEI. This CDR3 has 12 amino acids. V lost 8 bases and J lost 1, with 8 bases in between.

This clone has at least ten counts. The read gets to within 3 residues of the CDR3 end, and the germline J gene fills in the rest. The chain employs TRBV7-7 and TRBJ2-5; the D gene is possibly TRBD2 (5 bases). V dropped 5 bases and J dropped 1 base, with 14 bases sitting between them. CDR1 is SSHAT, CDR2 FNYEAQ, per germline (reference sequence). The CDR3 has 15 residues. The CDR3 DNA, read in part, is TGTGCCAGCAGCGTACTTGGAGAGGGCCAAGAGACC. Protein sequence: CASSVLGEGQET. The whole CDR3 protein is CASSVLGEGQETQYF.

This clone was observed at least ten times. The read gets to within 3 residues of the CDR3 end, and the germline J gene fills in the rest. The V gene is TRBV24-1, the J gene TRBJ1-1; the match to TRBD1 covers 9 bases. Germline lookup yields CDR1 KGHDR and CDR2 SFDVKD. The CDR3 has 16 amino acids. J lost 6 bases, V lost 7 bases, and 14 bases had no gene match. The sequenced part of the CDR3 DNA is TGTGCCACCAGCGAGGACCCGGGACAGGGAAGACCTGAA. Protein: CATSEDPGQGRPE. The whole CDR3 sequence reads CATSEDPGQGRPEAFF.

This clone was recorded many times. The DNA read from the CDR3 is TGCAGTGTTAGTAGCGGAGGCCCCATGGATACG. The encoded protein is CSVSSGGPMDT. The full-length CDR3 reads as CSVSSGGPMDTQYF. The genes are TRBV20-1 and TRBJ2-3; possibly TRBD2 for D (6 bases). The read terminates 3 residues ahead of where the CDR3 ends, so the germline J gene completes it. The CDR3 totals 14 residues. Germline assignment: CDR1 DFQATT and CDR2 SNEGSKA (reference sequence). V gave up 7 bases and J gave up 6 bases, with 20 bases separating them.

In this sample, this clone turned up a few times. With the read ending 3 residues before the CDR3 end, the germline J gene is used to fill in that end. The chain joins TRBV19 to TRBJ2-7; a possible D gene is TRBD1 (5 bases). There are 12 residues in the CDR3. Trimming pared 5 bases from V and 6 bases from J, leaving 11 bases between. Germline lookup yields CDR1 LNHDA and CDR2 SQIVND (reference sequence). CDR3 loop: CASSHTGFEQYF. The part of the CDR3 DNA that was read is TGTGCCAGTAGTCATACAGGTTTCGAG.

This clone has ten or more counts. The DNA ends 3 residues before the CDR3 does, and the rest of the CDR3 is filled in from the germline J gene. V is TRBV2 and J is TRBJ2-1, with TRBD2 matching 12 bases. Germline CDR1 SNHLY, CDR2 FYNNEI. The V gene end was trimmed by 4 bases and the J gene end by 9 bases; junction bases not matched to a gene: 7. The CDR3 spans 15 residues. Partial CDR3 DNA: TGTGCCAGCAGTGCTAGCGGGAGGGACACGGGTGAG. Protein product: CASSASGRDTGE. The entire CDR3 protein is CASSASGRDTGEQFF.

This clone was seen more than once but under ten times. Read data end 3 residues before the CDR3 end; the end is taken from the germline J gene. The rearrangement links TRBV7-9 to TRBJ1-2, with D possibly being TRBD1 (6 bases). The CDR3 sequence is 14 residues long. CDR1 is SEHNR and CDR2 is FQNEAQ in the germline V gene (reference sequence). Trimming stripped 5 bases from V and 5 bases from J, with 15 bases between. The CDR3 sequence: CASSPGGASYGYTF. Incomplete CDR3 DNA: TGTGCCAGCAGCCCGGGGGGGGCAAGTTATGGC.

This clone was observed a few times. The sequenced fragment ends 3 residues before the CDR3 boundary, so the rest is inferred from the germline J gene. This sequence joins TRBV5-1 and TRBJ2-5; TRBD1 aligns across 9 bases. V shed 4 bases and J 1 base; nucleotides not matched to a gene: 8. The CDR3 covers 16 residues. Germline V gene sequence: CDR1 SGHRS, CDR2 YFSETQ. This CDR3 is CASSKQGAGLQETQYF. The CDR3 DNA, read in part, is TGCGCCAGCAGCAAACAGGGGGCCGGGCTCCAAGAGACC.

This clone occurred a few times. The sequenced fragment ends 3 residues before the CDR3 boundary, so the rest is inferred from the germline J gene. V usage is TRBV7-2 and J usage is TRBJ2-3; no firm D call. The CDR3 totals 15 residues. Trimming stripped 8 bases from V and 2 bases from J, with 17 bases between. CDR1 is SGHTA, CDR2 FQGNSA, per germline. CDR3 sequence: CASLPRVQPTDTQYF. The CDR3 DNA, read in part, is TGTGCCAGCCTCCCTCGGGTCCAACCCACAGATACG.

As to this clone: The CDR3 goes on 3 residues after the read ends, and that part is filled in from the germline J gene. This chain links TRBV20-1 with TRBJ2-5, with TRBD1 identical over 7 bases. Germline loops: CDR1 DFQATT, CDR2 SNEGSKA (reference sequence). The V gene end was trimmed by 0 bases and the J gene end by 5 bases; junction bases not matched to a gene: 6. The CDR3 is made up of 14 amino acids. This CDR3 reads CSARETGLDETQYF. Partial CDR3 DNA: TGCAGTGCTAGAGAGACAGGGCTCGACGAGACC.

This clone was recorded at least ten times. The observed sequence ends 3 residues before the CDR3 terminus, with the missing tail filled in from the germline J gene. The chain uses TRBV20-1 and TRBJ2-5, with D uncertain. Germline V lookup: CDR1 DFQATT, CDR2 SNEGSKA (reference sequence). Trimming cost V 6 bases and J 1 base, with 12 bases left between them. The CDR3 consists of 13 residues. CDR3 region: CSAQNALQETQYF. CDR3 bases read: TGCAGTGCCCAGAATGCCCTCCAAGAGACC.

This clone was observed a few times. Read data end 3 residues before the CDR3 end; the end is taken from the germline J gene. The V and J genes are TRBV19 and TRBJ1-6; TRBD1 agrees at 7 bases. The CDR3 runs to 14 residues. Germline V gene sequence: CDR1 LNHDA, CDR2 SQIVND (reference sequence). J gave up 7 bases and V 5 bases, and 5 bases lay outside the gene matches. CDR3 DNA, as far as it was read: TGTGCCAGTAGTGTAGGGACAGCGAATTCACCC. Translated, it gives CASSVGTANSP. The full CDR3 protein reads CASSVGTANSPLHF.

This clone was detected a few times. The read is 3 residues too short to cover the CDR3 end, so that end is filled in from the germline J gene. The V call is TRBV20-1, the J call TRBJ2-1, with TRBD2 matching over 11 bases. V dropped 1 base and J dropped 7; count of bases not matched to a gene: 9. The CDR3 has 16 amino acids. Germline lookup yields CDR1 DFQATT and CDR2 SNEGSKA (reference sequence). The CDR3 protein is CSARARLAGRVNEQFF. The sequenced part of the CDR3 DNA is TGCAGTGCTAGAGCCCGACTAGCGGGGCGCGTTAATGAG.

Many counts were recorded for this clone. The read finishes 3 residues shy of the CDR3 end, and the germline J gene is used to complete it. This rearrangement joins TRBV7-9 to TRBJ2-7; TRBD2 matches 10 bases. With V trimmed by 1 base and J by 6 bases, 6 bases remained unmatched. Germline-derived CDR1 and CDR2 are SEHNR and FQNEAQ (reference sequence). CDR3 size: 15 residues. Incomplete CDR3 DNA: TGTGCCAGCAGCTTAGGAGGGCTAGCGGGAGCCGAG. Translation gives CASSLGGLAGAE. The complete CDR3 sequence is CASSLGGLAGAEQYF. Using reference TRBV7-9 and TRBJ2-7 for the parts outside the CDR3, the full variable domain is DTGVSQNPRHKITKRGQNVTFRCDPISEHNRLYWYRQTLGQGPEFLTYFQNEAQLEKSRLLSDRFSAERPKGSFSTLEIQRTEQGDSAMYLCASSLGGLAGAEQYFGPGTRLTVT.

Concerning this clone itself: Read sequence stops 3 residues before the CDR3 end, and the germline J gene provides the missing end. The chain uses TRBV5-1 and TRBJ1-6; D is unclear. The CDR3 loop spans 14 amino acids. Trimming shortened V by 0 bases and J by 9 bases, and 10 bases separated the two germline ends. Germline loops: CDR1 SGHRS, CDR2 YFSETQ. The CDR3 DNA, read in part, is TGCGCCAGCAGCTTGGACGGGGATAGTTCACCC. Protein: CASSLDGDSSP. The complete CDR3 sequence is CASSLDGDSSPLHF.

A few counts support this clone. The CDR3 extends 3 residues past the end of the read, so its final part is completed from the germline J gene. The chain combines TRBV5-6 with TRBJ2-7; the match to TRBD1 covers 7 bases. CDR1 is SGHDT and CDR2 is YYEEEE in the germline V gene. Germline trimming cut 2 bases from V and 5 bases from J; bases unmatched to any gene: 10. The CDR3 has 15 amino acids. The DNA read from the CDR3 is TGTGCCAGCAGCTTACAGAGGGGACAGTCCCACGAG. The encoded protein is CASSLQRGQSHE. The complete CDR3 reads CASSLQRGQSHEQYF.

This clone is medium-sized (0.01 to 0.1%) in the sample. From the germline J gene comes the end of the CDR3, since the read stops 3 residues before it. This sequence joins TRBV5-6 and TRBJ1-1; D not certain. Per germline, CDR1 SGHDT and CDR2 YYEEEE. The CDR3 runs to 12 residues. The CDR3 loop reads CASSLGSKAAFF. CDR3 DNA (partial): TGTGCCAGCAGCTTGGGCTCGAAAGCG.

In regard to this clone: The read ends 3 residues shy of where the CDR3 ends; the end is completed using the germline J gene. The chain combines TRBV20-1 with TRBJ2-1; D may be TRBD1 (6 bases). Trimming removed 0 bases from V and 5 bases from J, with 14 bases in between. The CDR3 spans 15 residues. CDR1 is DFQATT, CDR2 SNEGSKA, per germline (reference sequence). CDR3 bases read: TGCAGTGCTAGAGATCAGATGGGGGCCAACAATGAG. Its translation is CSARDQMGANNE. The entire CDR3 is CSARDQMGANNEQFF.

This clone was seen a few times. The CDR3 is cut off 3 residues early in the read; its end comes from the germline J gene. This sequence joins TRBV10-1 and TRBJ2-7; 7 bases fit TRBD1. V was pared by 6 bases and J by 0 bases, with 8 bases of the junction left unmatched. Germline CDR1 reads WNHNN; CDR2 reads SYGVQD (reference sequence). The CDR3 runs to 15 residues. The CDR3 spells CASSEDRMSSYEQYF. CDR3 DNA, as far as it was read: TGCGCCAGCAGCGAGGACAGGATGAGCTCCTACGAG.